This T cell receptor beta chain was identified in a study of cytomegalovirus exposure and HLA in healthy donors. PCR involved 60 Vbeta and 13 Jbeta primers. Using immunoSEQ multiplex PCR, the repertoire was profiled, and TCRdb retains in-frame clones only, with some absent. Of approximately 110,000 clones in the sample, 74% were seen once. The CDR3 is 18 residues long, ends included. Turning to this clone: The limits of the CDR3 on the DNA are not certain, so only TCRdb's listed CDR3 is given.

Material for sequencing was PBMCs. The chain combines TRBV12-2 with TRBJ2-1; TRBD2 reflects the table's D call only, with no check against the DNA. TRBV12-2 is classified as a pseudogene. This receptor was identified in a man aged 50-59 years in good health and CMV-seropositive. The CDR3 reads CASRFWASGNSSYNEQFF.